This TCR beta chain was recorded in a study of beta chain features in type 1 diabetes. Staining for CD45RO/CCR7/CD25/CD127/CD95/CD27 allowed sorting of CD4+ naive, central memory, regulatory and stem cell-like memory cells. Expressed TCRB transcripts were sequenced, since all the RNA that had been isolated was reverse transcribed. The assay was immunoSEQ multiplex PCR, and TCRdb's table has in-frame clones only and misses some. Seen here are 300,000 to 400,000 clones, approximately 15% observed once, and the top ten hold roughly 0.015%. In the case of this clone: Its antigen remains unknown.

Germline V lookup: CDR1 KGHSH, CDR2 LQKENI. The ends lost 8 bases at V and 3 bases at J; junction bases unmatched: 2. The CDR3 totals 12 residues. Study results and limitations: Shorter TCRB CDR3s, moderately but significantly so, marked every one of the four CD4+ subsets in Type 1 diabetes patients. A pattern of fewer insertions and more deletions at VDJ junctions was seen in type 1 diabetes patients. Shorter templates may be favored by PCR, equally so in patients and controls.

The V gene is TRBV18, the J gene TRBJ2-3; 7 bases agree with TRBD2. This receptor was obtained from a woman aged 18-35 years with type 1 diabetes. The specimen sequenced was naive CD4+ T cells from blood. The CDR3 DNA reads TGTGCCAGCCACGGGGGGACAGATACGCAGTATTTT. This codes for CASHGGTDTQYF.